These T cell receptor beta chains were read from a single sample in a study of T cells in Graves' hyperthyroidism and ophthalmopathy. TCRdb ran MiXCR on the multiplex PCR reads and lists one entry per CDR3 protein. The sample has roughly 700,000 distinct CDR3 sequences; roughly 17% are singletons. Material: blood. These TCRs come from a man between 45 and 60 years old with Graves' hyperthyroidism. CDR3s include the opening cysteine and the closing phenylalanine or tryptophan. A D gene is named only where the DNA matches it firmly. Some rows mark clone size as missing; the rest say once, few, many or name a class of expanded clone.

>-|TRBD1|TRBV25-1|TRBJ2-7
CASTKQGVYEQYF
TGTGCCAGCACCAAACAGGGGGTCTACGAGCAGTACTTC
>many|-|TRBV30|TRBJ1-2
CAWSEGIPYGYTF
TGTGCCTGGAGTGAGGGAATACCCTATGGCTACACCTTC
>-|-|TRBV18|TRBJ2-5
CASSQSSSGETQYF
TGTGCCAGCTCACAGTCGTCATCCGGAGAGACCCAGTACTTC
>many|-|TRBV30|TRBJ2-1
CAWSVFGYNEQFF
TGTGCCTGGAGCGTGTTCGGGTACAATGAGCAGTTCTTC
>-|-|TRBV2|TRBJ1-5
CASGDNPNQPQHF
TGTGCCAGCGGGGATAACCCTAATCAGCCCCAGCATTTT
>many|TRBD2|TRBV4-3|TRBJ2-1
CASSQRGEDHNEQFF
TGCGCCAGCAGCCAACGGGGGGAGGACCACAATGAGCAGTTCTTC
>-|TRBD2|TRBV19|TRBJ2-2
CASGISLADYTGELFF
TGTGCCAGTGGTATTTCCCTAGCGGACTACACCGGGGAGCTGTTTTTT
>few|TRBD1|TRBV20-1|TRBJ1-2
CSARPGGYGYTF
TGCAGTGCTAGACCAGGGGGCTATGGCTACACCTTC
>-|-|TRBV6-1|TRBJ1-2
CASSSQGTVAYGYTF
TGTGCCAGCAGTTCCCAGGGGACTGTCGCCTATGGCTACACCTTC
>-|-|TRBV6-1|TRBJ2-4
CASSEALTKNIQYF
TGTGCCAGCAGTGAAGCGTTGACCAAAAACATTCAGTACTTC
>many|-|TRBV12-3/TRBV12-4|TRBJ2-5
CASSLRGSQETQYF
TGTGCCAGCAGCTTGCGGGGATCTCAAGAGACCCAGTACTTC
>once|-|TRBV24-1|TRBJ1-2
CATSDTGVGGGGYTF
TGTGCCACCAGTGATACAGGAGTAGGTGGAGGTGGCTACACCTTC
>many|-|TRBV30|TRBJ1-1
CAWGPNPTEAFF
TGTGCCTGGGGGCCCAACCCCACTGAAGCTTTCTTT
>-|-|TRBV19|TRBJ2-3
CASSMAGPGTDTQYF
TGTGCCAGTAGTATGGCGGGGCCCGGCACAGATACGCAGTATTTT
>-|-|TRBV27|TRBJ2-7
CASSLTGPDKYEQYF
TGTGCCAGCAGTTTAACAGGCCCTGACAAATACGAGCAGTACTTC
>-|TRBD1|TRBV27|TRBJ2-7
CASSFSRTGSYEQYF
TGTGCCAGCAGTTTCTCCAGGACAGGGAGCTACGAGCAGTACTTC
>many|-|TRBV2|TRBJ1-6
CASSEDRSYNSPLHF
TGTGCCAGCAGTGAAGACAGGTCCTATAATTCACCCCTCCACTTT
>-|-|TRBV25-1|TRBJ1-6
CASRPHSDNSPLHF
TGTGCCAGCAGACCCCACAGTGATAATTCACCCCTCCACTTT
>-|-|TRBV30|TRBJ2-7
CAGANGGRQQYF
TGTGCCGGCGCAAATGGGGGGAGACAGCAGTACTTC
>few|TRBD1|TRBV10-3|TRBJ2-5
CAISDGTGERETQYF
TGTGCCATCAGTGACGGGACAGGGGAGCGAGAGACCCAGTACTTC
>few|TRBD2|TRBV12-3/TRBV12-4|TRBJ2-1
CASSGGLAGVDEQFF
TGTGCCAGCAGCGGGGGACTAGCGGGGGTTGATGAGCAGTTCTTC
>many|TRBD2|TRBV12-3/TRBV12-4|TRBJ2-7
CASSFPASGSGEQYF
TGTGCCAGCAGTTTTCCGGCTAGCGGGAGTGGAGAGCAGTACTTC
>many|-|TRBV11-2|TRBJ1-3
CASSFDHSGNTIYF
TGTGCCAGCAGCTTCGATCACTCTGGAAACACCATATATTTT
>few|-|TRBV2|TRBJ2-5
CASSEIWGVQETQYF
TGTGCCAGCAGTGAAATTTGGGGGGTCCAAGAGACCCAGTACTTC
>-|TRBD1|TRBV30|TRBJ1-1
CAWRAGTGARGAEAFF
TGTGCCTGGAGGGCCGGGACAGGGGCGCGAGGGGCTGAAGCTTTCTTT
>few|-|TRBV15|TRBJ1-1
CATSSDMKAFF
TGTGCCACCAGCTCGGACATGAAAGCTTTCTTT
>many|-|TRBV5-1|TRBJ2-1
CASSLPLSPYNEQFF
TGCGCCAGCAGCTTGCCACTATCGCCCTACAATGAGCAGTTCTTC